Below, 14 T cell receptor beta chains from the same sample are listed, as sequenced in a study of T cells in Graves' hyperthyroidism and ophthalmopathy. What was amplified from RNA transcripts were TCR beta CDR3 regions. The HTBI primer set was used in a first-round RT-PCR of the TCR CDR3. TCRdb processed the multiplex PCR reads anew with MiXCR; each CDR3 protein has one entry. The sample contains about 560,000 distinct CDR3 sequences, about a sixth of which appear only once. Sample: blood. Every receptor here comes from a woman aged 18-29 years with Graves' hyperthyroidism.

This clonotype was seen at least ten times. The V call is TRBV20-1, the J call TRBJ2-5; D call uncertain. V gave up 3 bases and J gave up 0 bases, with 8 bases separating them. Germline V gives CDR1 DFQATT, CDR2 SNEGSKA (reference sequence). The CDR3 is made up of 13 amino acids. The CDR3, as DNA: TGCAGTGCTAGCGGATTGTACCAAGAGACCCAGTACTTC. Its translation: CSASGLYQETQYF.

This clonotype was counted ten times or more. The rearrangement links TRBV6-5 to TRBJ2-7, with TRBD1 identical over 8 bases. The CDR3 has 17 residues. The germline gives CDR1 MNHEY, CDR2 SVGAGI. With V trimmed by 2 bases and J by 4 bases, 13 bases remained unmatched. This CDR3 reads CASSYLSGTGLRYEQYF. In DNA, the CDR3 is TGTGCCAGCAGTTACCTATCCGGGACAGGCCTTAGGTACGAGCAGTACTTC.

This chain joins TRBV27 and TRBJ1-5; weak D call: TRBD1 (5 bases). Germline V gives CDR1 MNHEY, CDR2 SMNVEV (reference sequence). The CDR3 spans 13 residues. V lost 6 bases and J 6 bases, leaving 12 bases between the germline ends. For the CDR3, the DNA is TGTGCCAGCAGATCCCAGGGTAGTCAGCCCCAGCATTTT. Protein product: CASRSQGSQPQHF.

This clonotype was observed many times. This chain joins TRBV18 and TRBJ1-5; D uncertain. The germline V gene encodes CDR1 KGHSH and CDR2 LQKENI. V lost 4 bases and J lost 5, with 12 bases in between. The CDR3 runs to 14 residues. CDR3 bases: TGTGCCAGCTCACAAACTAGAGGACATCAGCCCCAGCATTTT. Encoded protein: CASSQTRGHQPQHF.

This clonotype was counted at least ten times. This chain links TRBV7-2 with TRBJ2-7; 8 nucleotides line up with TRBD1. This CDR3 region has 15 residues. Germline V lookup: CDR1 SGHTA, CDR2 FQGNSA. Losses at the gene ends were 6 bases for V and 3 bases for J; bases not matched to a gene: 10. This CDR3 reads CASSARTGLVYEQYF. Here the CDR3 DNA reads TGTGCCAGCAGTGCACGGACAGGGTTGGTCTACGAGCAGTACTTC. Drawing the rest from reference TRBV7-2 and TRBJ2-7, the complete variable domain is GAGVSQSPSNKVTEKGKDVELRCDPISGHTALYWYRQSLGQGLEFLIYFQGNSAPDKSGLPSDRFSAERTGGSVSTLTIQRTQQEDSAVYLCASSARTGLVYEQYFGPGTRLTVT.

Ten or more counts support this clonotype. V and J are TRBV7-9 and TRBJ2-1, with no clear D. V was clipped by 3 bases and J by 6 bases, with 9 bases between them. Germline V gives CDR1 SEHNR, CDR2 FQNEAQ (reference sequence). The CDR3 totals 13 residues. This CDR3 is CASSFDILNEQFF. The DNA for the CDR3 is TGTGCCAGCAGCTTTGACATCCTCAATGAGCAGTTCTTC.

The gene calls are TRBV18 and TRBJ2-1; 7 positions agree with TRBD1. In germline, CDR1 is KGHSH, CDR2 LQKENI. There are 13 residues in the CDR3. The ends lost 6 bases at V and 5 bases at J; junction bases unmatched: 4. The CDR3 spells CASSYRGDNEQFF. DNA for the CDR3: TGTGCCAGCTCTTACAGGGGAGACAATGAGCAGTTCTTC.

This rearrangement joins TRBV19 to TRBJ1-1; D remains ambiguous. CDR3 length equals 14 residues. V shed 4 bases and J shed 2 bases, with 11 bases lying between them. The germline gives CDR1 LNHDA, CDR2 SQIVND (reference sequence). Here the CDR3 DNA reads TGTGCCAGTAGTACCGACTCATCTAACACTGAAGCTTTCTTT. Translation gives CASSTDSSNTEAFF.

The chain is built from TRBV14 and TRBJ2-3, with D unclear. The CDR3 totals 15 residues. The V end lost 1 base, the J end lost 2 bases, and 10 bases lay between the germline ends. Germline V gene lookup returns CDR1 SGHDN and CDR2 FVKESK. Written as DNA, the CDR3 is TGTGCCAGCAGCCAAGGGGTTAGCTCCACAGATACGCAGTATTTT. This translates into CASSQGVSSTDTQYF.

This clonotype was seen more than once but under ten times. This clone may be a read error of a much larger clone one base away. V usage is TRBV28 and J usage is TRBJ1-1; D is unclear. V was pared by 5 bases and J by 11 bases, with 18 bases between. Germline V lookup: CDR1 MDHEN, CDR2 SYDVKM. The CDR3 has 13 residues. CDR3 DNA sequence: TGTGCCAGCAGTAAGGCAGCATCCTGGGAGGCTTTCTTT. Its protein is CASSKAASWEAFF.

This clonotype has just a few counts. The chain joins TRBV13 to TRBJ2-1, with a weak D call TRBD2 (6 bases). Germline V lookup: CDR1 PRHDT, CDR2 FYEKMQ (reference sequence). This CDR3 is built from 15 residues. V was cut by 4 bases and J by 6 bases, with 16 bases left in between. The CDR3 region has the DNA TGTGCCAGCAGCTCCCTGACTAGAGTTGGCAATGAGCAGTTCTTC. This sequence encodes CASSSLTRVGNEQFF.

Regarding this clonotype: A read error may produce the germline difference seen at one junction end. The V and J genes are TRBV12-3 or TRBV12-4 and TRBJ2-1; D not resolved. This CDR3 is 15 amino acids long. The CDR3 loop is CASSLQTSGYNEQLF. The CDR3 nucleotides are TGTGCCAGCAGTTTGCAAACGTCAGGATACAATGAGCAGCTCTTC.

This clonotype was seen ten or more times. Here the CDR3 DNA reads TGTGCCACTTCCGGGGCTAGCGGGTTCTACGAGCAGTACTTC. Protein sequence: CATSGASGFYEQYF. The chain joins TRBV28 to TRBJ2-7; 8 bases agree with TRBD2. Germline V CDR1 and CDR2: MDHEN, SYDVKM. V shed 10 bases and J 3 bases; nucleotides not matched to a gene: 11. CDR3 length equals 14 residues.

The chain employs TRBV10-1 and TRBJ2-1; D gene unclear. CDR1 is WNHNN, CDR2 SYGVQD, per germline (reference sequence). Trimming took off 3 bases at V and 15 bases at J, with 15 bases between the two ends. The CDR3 consists of 12 residues. The CDR3 here is CASSEPGPALFF. Written as DNA, the CDR3 is TGCGCCAGCAGTGAACCCGGCCCCGCGCTGTTCTTC.